A selection of T cell receptor beta chains follows, all from one sample in a study of blood T cell repertoires in COVID-19. This table comes from immunoSEQ multiplex PCR, and its TCRdb copy is limited to in-frame clones, with some not included. The repertoire has about 180,000 clones, roughly nine tenths of them found once; the top ten carry about 2.1%. Sequenced: PBMCs or T cells enriched from blood (not recorded which). The receptors were gathered from a middle-aged woman with acute COVID-19. Both conserved end residues are trimmed from each CDR3. The order of the fields is clone size, V gene, J gene, CDR3 protein. A row's size may be missing; if present it is once, few, many or a size class.

clone_size: .
v_call: TRBV19
j_call: TRBJ2-7
cdr3_aa: ASSTTTGFEQY

clone_size: once
v_call: TRBV4-3
j_call: TRBJ1-4
cdr3_aa: ASSRSTATNEKLF

clone_size: .
v_call: TRBV19
j_call: TRBJ2-1
cdr3_aa: ASSLGLAGGRSSYNEQF

clone_size: .
v_call: TRBV12-5
j_call: TRBJ1-3
cdr3_aa: ASGLGRPFSGNTIY

clone_size: .
v_call: TRBV27
j_call: TRBJ2-1
cdr3_aa: ASSPLAGGPGNEQF

clone_size: .
v_call: TRBV5-4
j_call: TRBJ1-2
cdr3_aa: ASSRATGSYGYT

clone_size: few
v_call: TRBV11-2
j_call: TRBJ1-1
cdr3_aa: ASSLDPGQGNTEAF

clone_size: .
v_call: TRBV6-5
j_call: TRBJ1-5
cdr3_aa: ASSSTGFNQPQH

clone_size: .
v_call: TRBV2
j_call: TRBJ2-2
cdr3_aa: ASSEGGSGGANTGELF

clone_size: .
v_call: TRBV15
j_call: TRBJ2-1
cdr3_aa: ATSRERTGGNHEQF

clone_size: .
v_call: TRBV5-4
j_call: TRBJ2-3
cdr3_aa: ASSLRGSGADTQY

clone_size: .
v_call: TRBV6-1
j_call: TRBJ2-7
cdr3_aa: ASSELAGPSYEQY

clone_size: .
v_call: TRBV4-3
j_call: TRBJ2-3
cdr3_aa: ASSQDLMVRDTQY

clone_size: .
v_call: TRBV15
j_call: TRBJ1-1
cdr3_aa: ATMYKGGTEAF

clone_size: .
v_call: TRBV4-2
j_call: TRBJ2-1
cdr3_aa: ASSQDLGGRRLDEQF

clone_size: .
v_call: TRBV7-3
j_call: TRBJ2-7
cdr3_aa: ASPGSFHSYYEQY

clone_size: .
v_call: TRBV11-1
j_call: TRBJ2-1
cdr3_aa: ASSESPSGGRDEQF

clone_size: .
v_call: TRBV5-4
j_call: TRBJ2-5
cdr3_aa: ASSGVRGQETQY

clone_size: .
v_call: TRBV5-1
j_call: TRBJ2-3
cdr3_aa: ASSLGTGRRSQY

clone_size: .
v_call: TRBV27
j_call: TRBJ2-3
cdr3_aa: ASSFSGGGTDTQY

clone_size: .
v_call: TRBV4-1
j_call: TRBJ2-1
cdr3_aa: ASSQGLAGAYEQF

clone_size: .
v_call: TRBV9
j_call: TRBJ2-3
cdr3_aa: ASSVGNRKFDTQY

clone_size: .
v_call: TRBV2
j_call: TRBJ2-2
cdr3_aa: ASSVAGGPVPGELF